Described below is a single T cell receptor (beta chain) sequence and its context. Germline V gene data show CDR1 as SGHDN and CDR2 as FVKESK. V was cut by 5 bases and J by 4 bases, with 17 bases left in between. The CDR3 is 15 amino acids. The data derive from a study of T cell changes during pregnancy in multiple sclerosis. The protocol was immunoSEQ multiplex PCR, while the TCRdb copy is restricted to in-frame clones and leaves out a portion. In the table there are about 130,000 clones, roughly 96% of which are singletons. The rearrangement joins TRBV14 to TRBJ1-2; D is possibly TRBD1 (6 bases). This TCR came from a female donor with multiple sclerosis, enrolled in a pregnancy study. Sequencing was performed on peripheral blood, taken after pregnancy. The CDR3 region is CASSRHPGHIYGYTF. The DNA of the CDR3 is TGTGCCAGCAGCAGACACCCGGGACACATCTATGGCTACACCTTC.